Presented here are 20 T cell receptor beta chains from one specimen sequenced in a study of T cells after yellow fever vaccination (dated by TCRdb to between 2018 and 2021). The treatment or condition label of this sample denotes: live attenuated yellow fever vaccine strain. The method was 5' RACE. The reads were generated on an Illumina HiSeq 2500. TCRdb handled the public reads itself, with Q25 trimming in fastp and clone calling in MiXCR, and kept productive beta chains. A single entry per CDR3 protein holds the most common genes and DNA from its merged rows. This sample lists about 73,000 distinct CDR3 sequences; approximately 7.5% were detected once. Of the sample, roughly two fifths is held by the ten largest clones. This sample comprised CD8+ T cells sorted from PBMCs, obtained on the day of the yellow fever booster vaccination. Source of these receptors: a man aged 25 to 40 who received the YFV17D yellow fever vaccine.

In its sample, this clonotype was seen a few times. V and J are TRBV9 and TRBJ2-3; 13 nucleotides line up with TRBD2. The germline CDR1 and CDR2 sequences are SGDLS and YYNGEE. The V segment lost 1 base and the J segment 2 bases; nucleotides outside the gene matches: 4. The CDR3 contains 17 residues. The CDR3 protein is CASSVRLAGGDTDTQYF. The CDR3 nucleotides read TGTGCCAGCAGCGTACGACTAGCGGGAGGCGACACAGATACGCAGTATTTT.

This clonotype was observed many times. The chain combines TRBV3-1 with TRBJ1-3, with D possibly TRBD1 on 5 matching bases. Germline-derived CDR1 and CDR2 are LGHDT and YNNKEL (reference sequence). Trimming took 1 base from V and 0 from J, leaving 10 bases between them. The length of the CDR3 is 16 residues. CDR3 region: CASSQGDRRSGNTIYF. The DNA of the CDR3 is TGTGCCAGCAGCCAAGGGGACCGCCGCTCTGGAAACACCATATATTTT.

V usage is TRBV28 and J usage is TRBJ1-5; D gene ambiguous. The CDR3 spans 12 residues. Trimming cost V 4 bases and J 5 bases, with 6 bases left between them. Germline V gene sequence: CDR1 MDHEN, CDR2 SYDVKM. Written as DNA, the CDR3 is TGTGCCAGCAGTTGGGTGGATCAGCCCCAGCATTTT. Translated: CASSWVDQPQHF.

Ten or more counts support this clonotype. The rearrangement joins TRBV5-1 to TRBJ2-1; TRBD2 matches 8 bases. Germline V gives CDR1 SGHRS, CDR2 YFSETQ. V lost 6 bases, J lost 2 bases, and 10 bases stayed unmatched. CDR3 length: 16 residues. The CDR3 sequence: CASTGSAGVTYNEQFF. CDR3 bases: TGCGCCAGCACAGGGTCAGCGGGAGTCACCTACAATGAGCAGTTCTTC.

This clonotype occurred a few times. V and J are TRBV7-2 and TRBJ2-7; TRBD1 aligns across 9 bases. This CDR3 region has 15 residues. CDR1 is SGHTA, CDR2 FQGNSA, per germline. V trimming: 1 base; J trimming: 3 bases; junction bases outside the gene matches: 4. The CDR3 nucleotides are TGTGCCAGCAGCTTAGACAGGGGGCCAAACTACGAGCAGTACTTC. Protein sequence: CASSLDRGPNYEQYF.

This clonotype has a handful of counts. The CDR3 region is CASSLRILSDRFF. The CDR3 nucleotides read TGTGCCAGCAGTTTAAGGATTCTGTCTGATCGGTTCTTC. The chain recombines TRBV27 with TRBJ2-1; D gene unclear. The CDR3 covers 13 residues. Germline CDR1 is MNHEY and CDR2 is SMNVEV (reference sequence). Trimming took 2 bases from V and 15 from J, leaving 17 bases between them.

The rearrangement links TRBV7-2 to TRBJ2-7, with TRBD2 matching over 13 bases. The V and J ends lost 6 bases and 4 bases, in that order; junction bases with no gene match: 6. CDR1 and CDR2 from the germline V gene are SGHTA and FQGNSA. CDR3 length: 15 amino acids. CDR3 in DNA: TGTGCCAGCAGATTCTGGACTAGCGGGAGATACGAGCAGTACTTC. Translated: CASRFWTSGRYEQYF. Using reference TRBV7-2 and TRBJ2-7 for the parts outside the CDR3, the full variable domain is GAGVSQSPSNKVTEKGKDVELRCDPISGHTALYWYRQSLGQGLEFLIYFQGNSAPDKSGLPSDRFSAERTGGSVSTLTIQRTQQEDSAVYLCASRFWTSGRYEQYFGPGTRLTVT.

The chain links TRBV12-3 or TRBV12-4 to TRBJ2-7; TRBD2 is a possible D gene (5 bases). V lost 0 bases and J 7 bases, leaving 7 bases between the germline ends. The CDR3 covers 12 residues. Here the CDR3 reads CASSLAREEQYF. CDR3 bases: TGTGCCAGCAGTTTAGCAAGGGAGGAGCAGTACTTC.

The J gene is TRBJ2-2, the V gene TRBV15; D might be TRBD2 (6 bases). The ends were cut back, 3 bases at V and 6 bases at J, with 17 bases in the middle. Germline V gene sequence: CDR1 LNHNV, CDR2 YYDKDF (reference sequence). CDR3 size: 16 residues. The DNA of the CDR3 is TGTGCCACCAGCAGGGTGGGGGGTGTTGCCTCCGGGGAGCTGTTTTTT. As protein: CATSRVGGVASGELFF.

The chain links TRBV14 to TRBJ1-1; no firm D call. The CDR3 is 13 residues long. Germline lookup yields CDR1 SGHDN and CDR2 FVKESK. The V and J ends lost 0 bases and 6 bases respectively, with 8 bases between them. CDR3 coding DNA: TGTGCCAGCAGCCAAGACTCGAGGCCTGAAGCTTTCTTT. This encodes CASSQDSRPEAFF.

This rearrangement joins TRBV25-1 to TRBJ2-1; D gene uncertain. Germline values: CDR1 MGHDK, CDR2 SYGVNS. V was clipped by 4 bases and J by 5 bases, with 3 bases between them. The CDR3 loop spans 11 amino acids. The CDR3 sequence: CASSADNEQFF. The DNA of the CDR3 is TGTGCCAGCAGTGCTGACAATGAGCAGTTCTTC.

The J gene is TRBJ2-2, the V gene TRBV29-1, with 8 bases matching TRBD2. The CDR3 has 15 residues. The V gene's germline CDR1 is SQVTM and CDR2 ANQGSEA. The junction had 7 bases not matched to a gene; V was cut back by 0 bases and J by 7 bases. CDR3 DNA: TGCAGCGTTGAAGATCGTAGCGGGATCGGCGGGGAGCTGTTTTTT. Amino acid sequence: CSVEDRSGIGGELFF.

The V call is TRBV7-9, the J call TRBJ2-1; 7 nucleotides line up with TRBD2. In germline, CDR1 is SEHNR, CDR2 FQNEAQ (reference sequence). V trimming: 4 bases; J trimming: 8 bases; junction bases outside the gene matches: 5. The CDR3 covers 13 residues. CDR3 in DNA: TGTGCCAGCAGCTCCCGAGGACTAGATGAGCAGTTCTTC. It specifies CASSSRGLDEQFF.

This clonotype was counted many times. The genes are TRBV15 and TRBJ1-5, with D unresolved. Germline V gene sequence: CDR1 LNHNV, CDR2 YYDKDF (reference sequence). CDR3 length equals 13 residues. V lost 4 bases and J lost 4, with 8 bases in between. The CDR3 loop reads CATSIVRNQPQHF. DNA of the CDR3: TGTGCCACCAGCATAGTTCGGAATCAGCCCCAGCATTTT.

There are many counts of this clonotype. V usage is TRBV9 and J usage is TRBJ2-2; 8 bases map to TRBD2. The germline V gene encodes CDR1 SGDLS and CDR2 YYNGEE. The CDR3 is 14 amino acids. J lost 6 bases, V lost 0 bases, and 1 base had no gene match. The CDR3 DNA is TGTGCCAGCAGCGTAGACGGGAGGGCCGGGGAGCTGTTTTTT. It yields the protein CASSVDGRAGELFF.

The chain is built from TRBV7-8 and TRBJ2-3, with D possibly matching TRBD2 (5 bases). Deletions cut 9 bases from V and 4 bases from J, with 11 bases between. In germline, CDR1 is SGHVS, CDR2 FQNEAQ. This CDR3 has 12 residues. The CDR3 DNA is TGTGCCAGTGTCGAGGGCTCAGATACGCAGTATTTT. Encoded protein: CASVEGSDTQYF. Full variable domain (outside the CDR3, taken from reference TRBV7-8 and TRBJ2-3): GAGVSQSPRYKVAKRGQDVALRCDPISGHVSLFWYQQALGQGPEFLTYFQNEAQLDKSGLPSDRFFAERPEGSVSTLKIQRTQQEDSAVYLCASVEGSDTQYFGPGTRLTVL.

There are many counts of this clonotype. The V and J genes are TRBV5-1 and TRBJ1-4; D unresolved. From germline, CDR1 is SGHRS and CDR2 YFSETQ. V lost 0 bases to trimming and J lost 6 bases, with 3 bases between them. The CDR3 length is 12 residues. The CDR3 protein is CASSLGDEKLFF. CDR3 in DNA: TGCGCCAGCAGCTTGGGAGATGAAAAACTGTTTTTT.

In this sample, this clonotype turned up many times. The chain joins TRBV28 to TRBJ2-2; D is undetermined. CDR1 MDHEN and CDR2 SYDVKM come from the germline V gene. This CDR3 region has 15 residues. The V and J ends lost 6 bases and 1 base respectively, with 12 bases between them. The DNA of the CDR3 is TGTGCCAGCAGCTACTCAGACGGGAACACCGGGGAGCTGTTTTTT. Translating gives CASSYSDGNTGELFF.

This sequence joins TRBV11-2 and TRBJ2-3; 8 bases agree with TRBD1. CDR1 is SGHAT, CDR2 FQNNGV, per germline. V was pared by 1 base and J by 4 bases, with 4 bases of the junction left unmatched. The CDR3 spans 15 residues. CDR3 sequence (DNA): TGTGCCAGCAGCTTAGCGGACAGGGTGCCAGATACGCAGTATTTT. Amino acid sequence: CASSLADRVPDTQYF. The full variable domain, in which reference TRBV11-2 and TRBJ2-3 provide the parts outside the CDR3, is EAGVAQSPRYKIIEKRQSVAFWCNPISGHATLYWYQQILGQGPKLLIQFQNNGVVDDSQLPKDRFSAERLKGVDSTLKIQPAKLEDSAVYLCASSLADRVPDTQYFGPGTRLTVL.

The V and J genes are TRBV6-5 and TRBJ2-7, with D unresolved. Trimming left V 0 bases short and J 5 bases short, with 8 bases between. This CDR3 region has 13 residues. Germline V lookup: CDR1 MNHEY, CDR2 SVGAGI. CDR3 bases: TGTGCCAGCAGTTACTCGATTGTGAACGAGCAGTACTTC. Translated: CASSYSIVNEQYF.